The source of this TCR beta chain is a study of blood T cell repertoires in COVID-19. Study overall: Both acute and convalescent COVID-19 samples were obtained from the United States, Italy and Spain.

Recovered status applied to Cohort 3 donors who had two consecutive negative PCRs. It also applied to those with clearance or with symptom resolution. Per the original data handling: Cell counts per sample came from amplifying reference gene primers. The method was immunoSEQ multiplex PCR; TCRdb's version includes in-frame clones alone and lacks a portion of them. Clone size and V and J calls were adopted from that table, with D and trimming inferred from the DNA. The sample yields approximately 450,000 clones, 85% to 90% seen once. Germline V gene data show CDR1 as LGHDT and CDR2 as YNNKEL (reference sequence). The CDR3 extends over 14 amino acids. V shed 1 base, J shed 2 bases, and the junction held 1 base outside the gene matches.

V is TRBV3-1 (or the pseudogene TRBV3-2) and J is TRBJ2-5; TRBD1 matches at 7 bases. Input material: PBMCs or T cells enriched from blood (not recorded which). The TCR sequence derives from a man aged 25 to 40 who had recovered from COVID-19. The CDR3 DNA follows: TGTGCCAGCAGCCAAGCGGGACAGCAAGAGACCCAGTACTTC. Translation gives CASSQAGQQETQYF.